The 30 T cell receptor beta chains below come from one sample, sequenced in a study of cytomegalovirus exposure and HLA in healthy donors. Method: immunoSEQ multiplex PCR; TCRdb's copy keeps in-frame clones and lacks some. The table shows 100,000 to 120,000 clones, with more than 75% occurring only once. Sequenced: PBMCs. These receptors came from a woman younger than 45 in good health and CMV-seropositive.

The J gene is TRBJ2-5, the V gene TRBV5-1; D is undetermined. The germline CDR1 and CDR2 sequences are SGHRS and YFSETQ. The V end lost 0 bases, the J end lost 3 bases, and 6 bases lay between the germline ends. The CDR3 loop spans 13 amino acids. The CDR3 region is CASSLDSKETQYF. CDR3 nucleotide sequence: TGCGCCAGCAGCTTGGACAGTAAAGAGACCCAGTACTTC. The full variable domain, completed using reference TRBV5-1 and TRBJ2-5, is KAGVTQTPRYLIKTRGQQVTLSCSPISGHRSVSWYQQTPGQGLQFLFEYFSETQRNKGNFPGRFSGRQFSNSRSEMNVSTLELGDSALYLCASSLDSKETQYFGPGTRLLVL.

CDR3 region: CASSLTGTGSGQPQHF. The CDR3 DNA reads TGTGCCAGCAGCCTTACCGGGACAGGGTCCGGCCAGCCCCAGCATTTT. J is TRBJ1-5 and V is TRBV5-5, with 9 nucleotides matching TRBD1. The trim removed 4 bases at V and 7 bases at J, leaving 12 bases unmatched. The CDR3 runs to 16 residues. In germline, CDR1 is SGHKS, CDR2 YYEKEE (reference sequence).

This clone was found once. This chain uses TRBV19 with TRBJ1-1; maybe TRBD1 (5 bases). The CDR3 totals 14 residues. V was trimmed by 4 bases and J by 4 bases, leaving 13 bases between them. From germline, CDR1 is LNHDA and CDR2 SQIVND (reference sequence). CDR3: CASSTMEGTTEAFF. In DNA, the CDR3 is TGTGCCAGTAGTACGATGGAGGGGACCACTGAAGCTTTCTTT.

The chain has TRBV15 and TRBJ2-7; D might be TRBD2 (6 bases). V shed 3 bases and J shed 2 bases, with 11 bases lying between them. Germline loops: CDR1 LNHNV, CDR2 YYDKDF (reference sequence). The CDR3 covers 14 residues. The DNA for the CDR3 is TGTGCCACCAGCAGTAGCGGAACCACCTACGAGCAGTACTTC. Protein: CATSSSGTTYEQYF.

The chain carries TRBV5-5 and TRBJ1-1; D uncertain. Trimming removed 1 base at V and 0 bases at J, with 4 bases between. The CDR3 is made up of 13 amino acids. Germline V CDR1 and CDR2: SGHKS, YYEKEE (reference sequence). Here the CDR3 reads CASSLHMNTEAFF. Written as DNA, the CDR3 is TGTGCCAGCAGCTTGCACATGAACACTGAAGCTTTCTTT.

This clone was detected a few times. The chain is built from TRBV12-1 and TRBJ2-7; TRBD1, the table's D call, lacks a check against the DNA. TRBV12-1 represents a pseudogene. This CDR3 contains 16 residues. CDR3 amino acids: CASSWTRGMWAYEQYF. CDR3 DNA: TGTGCCTCCTCATGGACGAGGGGGATGTGGGCCTACGAGCAGTACTTC.

The gene calls are TRBV5-6 and TRBJ1-2, with D tentatively TRBD1 (5 bases). The V gene's germline CDR1 is SGHDT and CDR2 YYEEEE. V was shortened by 4 bases and J by 7 bases, with 14 bases between the two germline ends. The CDR3 consists of 13 residues. The DNA of the CDR3 is TGTGCCAGCAGCCTGGGGACTACCCTTGGCTACACCTTC. This gives the protein CASSLGTTLGYTF.

The gene calls are TRBV5-4 and TRBJ2-1; 9 bases line up with TRBD1. The CDR3 is 15 residues long. Germline loops: CDR1 SGHNT, CDR2 YYREEE (reference sequence). V shed 4 bases and J 7 bases; nucleotides not matched to a gene: 9. Here the CDR3 reads CASSQPGQGENEQFF. CDR3 bases: TGTGCCAGCAGCCAACCGGGACAGGGTGAAAATGAGCAGTTCTTC.

The chain links TRBV7-9 to TRBJ1-2; weak D call: TRBD1 (5 bases). This CDR3 contains 11 residues. Germline V gene lookup returns CDR1 SEHNR and CDR2 FQNEAQ (reference sequence). Between the trimmed V and J ends, which lost 5 bases and 8 bases, there was a span of 9 bases. CDR3 DNA: TGTGCCAGCAGCCTTAAGGGGGGCTACACCTTC. It codes for CASSLKGGYTF. Looking up the rest from reference TRBV7-9 and TRBJ1-2 gives the full variable domain: DTGVSQNPRHKITKRGQNVTFRCDPISEHNRLYWYRQTLGQGPEFLTYFQNEAQLEKSRLLSDRFSAERPKGSFSTLEIQRTEQGDSAMYLCASSLKGGYTFGSGTRLTVV.

The chain combines TRBV5-6 with TRBJ2-3, with TRBD1 as a possible D gene (6 bases). The CDR3 is 15 amino acids. Trimming stripped 2 bases from V and 1 base from J, with 11 bases between. Germline CDR1 and CDR2: SGHDT and YYEEEE. CDR3 nucleotide sequence: TGTGCCAGCAGCTTATCAGGGGTGGGCACAGATACGCAGTATTTT. Translating gives CASSLSGVGTDTQYF.

The rearrangement uses TRBV5-1 and TRBJ2-2; 11 bases align to TRBD2. Looked up from germline, CDR1 is SGHRS and CDR2 is YFSETQ. The CDR3 is 15 residues long. Unmatched junction bases numbered 7, after V lost 5 bases and J lost 7 bases. The chain's CDR3 is CASRATSGRIGELFF. The CDR3 DNA is TGCGCCAGCAGGGCCACTAGCGGGAGAATCGGGGAGCTGTTTTTT.

V and J are TRBV5-1 and TRBJ2-1, with unresolved D. Germline CDR1 reads SGHRS; CDR2 reads YFSETQ. This CDR3 region has 16 residues. Trimming took 4 bases from V and 0 from J, leaving 14 bases between them. DNA for the CDR3: TGCGCCAGCAGCGCCTATAGCACAAACTCCTACAATGAGCAGTTCTTC. Encoded protein: CASSAYSTNSYNEQFF.

The gene calls are TRBV4-1 and TRBJ1-1; a weak D match, TRBD1 (6 bases). The CDR3 sequence is 13 residues long. V was trimmed by 2 bases and J by 5 bases, leaving 9 bases between them. Germline V gene data show CDR1 as MGHRA and CDR2 as YSYEKL. CDR3 nucleotides: TGCGCCAGCAGCCAAATTCAGGGGACTGAAGCTTTCTTT. The encoded protein is CASSQIQGTEAFF.

The gene calls are TRBV27 and TRBJ2-7; 8 positions agree with TRBD2. The trim removed 3 bases at V and 3 bases at J, leaving 7 bases unmatched. The V gene's germline CDR1 is MNHEY and CDR2 SMNVEV (reference sequence). The CDR3 contains 15 residues. The CDR3 nucleotides read TGTGCCAGCAGTTTCGAAGCGGGGGCCAACTACGAGCAGTACTTC. It is translated as CASSFEAGANYEQYF.

V gene TRBV7-9 combines with J gene TRBJ1-2, with 7 nucleotides matching TRBD1. Germline V CDR1 and CDR2: SEHNR, FQNEAQ (reference sequence). This CDR3 contains 13 residues. V shed 5 bases, J shed 4 bases, and the junction held 4 bases outside the gene matches. CDR3 amino acids: CASSEGQIYGYTF. CDR3 coding DNA: TGTGCCAGCAGCGAGGGACAGATCTATGGCTACACCTTC.

The V gene is TRBV14, the J gene TRBJ2-7; 14 positions match TRBD2. This CDR3 is 16 amino acids long. CDR1 is SGHDN and CDR2 is FVKESK in the germline V gene. J gave up 4 bases and V 4 bases, and 6 bases lay outside the gene matches. CDR3 in DNA: TGTGCCAGCAGCCCTAAGGGACTAGCGGGGGTTTACGAGCAGTACTTC. Amino acid sequence: CASSPKGLAGVYEQYF.

This clone has only a few counts. The chain has TRBV27 and TRBJ1-3, with D possibly being TRBD1 (5 bases). The germline CDR1 and CDR2 sequences are MNHEY and SMNVEV (reference sequence). Trimming took off 0 bases at V and 3 bases at J, with 9 bases between the two ends. The CDR3 totals 15 residues. The CDR3 region is CASSLSGLGGNTIYF. The CDR3 DNA sequence: TGTGCCAGCAGTTTATCGGGGCTAGGTGGAAACACCATATATTTT.

Only a few counts were recorded for this clone. The chain couples TRBV4-3 to TRBJ1-5; unclear D gene. V was shortened by 1 base and J by 6 bases, with 13 bases between the two germline ends. Germline CDR1 LGHNA, CDR2 YSLEER. This CDR3 has 15 residues. The DNA of the CDR3 is TGCGCCAGCAGCCAAGGGCGGGGTATAGGTCAGCCCCAGCATTTT. Residues: CASSQGRGIGQPQHF.

This chain connects TRBV5-1 to TRBJ1-2; weak D call: TRBD1 (6 bases). V was pared by 4 bases and J by 7 bases, with 23 bases between. CDR3 length: 16 amino acids. Germline assignment: CDR1 SGHRS and CDR2 YFSETQ. CDR3 region: CASSAGQPPIRSGYTF. The CDR3 DNA sequence: TGCGCCAGCAGCGCCGGACAGCCTCCAATCCGATCTGGCTACACCTTC.

The V call is TRBV13, the J call TRBJ2-7; 7 bases map to TRBD2. The J segment lost 6 bases and the V segment lost 5 bases, leaving 13 bases of the junction unmatched. This CDR3 spans 15 amino acids. In germline, CDR1 is PRHDT, CDR2 FYEKMQ (reference sequence). DNA for the CDR3: TGTGCCAGCAGCCCCGGTTGGGGGAGGGCGGGCGAGCAGTACTTC. Translating gives CASSPGWGRAGEQYF.

The chain recombines TRBV19 with TRBJ2-1; TRBD2 matches at 9 bases. The CDR3 consists of 15 residues. After removal of 4 bases from V and 9 bases from J, the junction contained 10 bases not matched to a gene. CDR1 is LNHDA and CDR2 is SQIVND in the germline V gene (reference sequence). CDR3 nucleotides: TGTGCCAGTAGTACGTCTAGCGGGGTGACGGGTGAGCAGTTCTTC. It translates to CASSTSSGVTGEQFF.

This chain joins TRBV19 and TRBJ2-7, with a weak D call TRBD1 (5 bases). V lost 1 base, J lost 0 bases, and 10 bases lay in between. The CDR3 is 15 amino acids. In germline, CDR1 is LNHDA, CDR2 SQIVND (reference sequence). The CDR3 coding sequence is TGTGCCAGTAGTATAGCACAGGCAAGCTCCTACGAGCAGTACTTC. Protein sequence: CASSIAQASSYEQYF. The entire variable domain, with the rest obtained from reference TRBV19 and TRBJ2-7, is as follows: DGGITQSPKYLFRKEGQNVTLSCEQNLNHDAMYWYRQDPGQGLRLIYYSQIVNDFQKGDIAEGYSVSREKKESFPLTVTSAQKNPTAFYLCASSIAQASSYEQYFGPGTRLTVT.

V usage is TRBV7-9 and J usage is TRBJ2-7; 8 positions match TRBD2. V lost 5 bases to trimming and J lost 5 bases; unmatched junction nucleotides: 5. This CDR3 comprises 13 residues. CDR1 is SEHNR, CDR2 FQNEAQ, per germline (reference sequence). CDR3 loop: CASSLSGINEQYF. The CDR3 DNA sequence: TGTGCCAGCAGCCTTAGCGGGATTAACGAGCAGTACTTC. The full variable domain, rest sourced from reference TRBV7-9 and TRBJ2-7, is DTGVSQNPRHKITKRGQNVTFRCDPISEHNRLYWYRQTLGQGPEFLTYFQNEAQLEKSRLLSDRFSAERPKGSFSTLEIQRTEQGDSAMYLCASSLSGINEQYFGPGTRLTVT.

This sequence joins TRBV6-1 and TRBJ1-1; no reliable D call. The CDR3 totals 13 residues. Germline CDR1 reads MNHNS; CDR2 reads SASEGT. The V gene lost 2 bases and the J gene lost 7 bases, with 11 bases spanning the gap. CDR3 sequence reads: CASSERGLLEAFF. CDR3 sequence (DNA): TGTGCCAGCAGTGAACGAGGCCTTCTTGAAGCTTTCTTT.

This chain uses TRBV2 with TRBJ2-1, with a tentative D call TRBD2 (7 bases). V was pared by 6 bases and J by 4 bases, with 22 bases between. Germline V gene sequence: CDR1 SNHLY, CDR2 FYNNEI. The CDR3 runs to 17 residues. The CDR3: CASSPILDSGAYNEQFF. The CDR3 DNA follows: TGTGCCAGCAGCCCTATTTTGGACAGCGGGGCATACAATGAGCAGTTCTTC.

This clone showed up just once. This chain connects TRBV7-9 to TRBJ2-2; 8 bases fit TRBD1. This CDR3 spans 19 amino acids. CDR1 and CDR2 (germline): SEHNR, FQNEAQ (reference sequence). The junction had 20 bases not matched to a gene; V was cut back by 7 bases and J by 4 bases. The CDR3 loop reads CASTPSIGQGAMRTGELFF. The CDR3 DNA sequence: TGTGCCAGCACCCCTTCCATCGGGCAGGGGGCGATGCGCACCGGGGAGCTGTTTTTT.

The chain combines TRBV19 with TRBJ1-1; 8 nucleotides line up with TRBD1. The CDR3 is 15 residues long. V was clipped by 7 bases and J by 1 base; unmatched bases: 8. The V gene's germline CDR1 is LNHDA and CDR2 SQIVND (reference sequence). Written as DNA, the CDR3 is TGTGCCAGTATAGCAAACCAGGGGGCGAACACTGAAGCTTTCTTT. The encoded protein is CASIANQGANTEAFF.

The chain employs TRBV7-3 and TRBJ2-3; no reliable D call. Trimming left V 1 base short and J 0 bases short, with 5 bases between. This CDR3 is 14 amino acids long. Germline V gene lookup returns CDR1 SGHTA and CDR2 FQGTGA. The DNA of the CDR3 is TGTGCCAGCAGCTTAATGGAGAGCACAGATACGCAGTATTTT. Translating it yields CASSLMESTDTQYF.

The genes are TRBV4-2 and TRBJ1-4; tentatively, D is TRBD1 (5 bases). V lost 1 base to trimming and J lost 2 bases, with 8 bases between them. CDR3 length: 15 amino acids. CDR1 is LGHNA, CDR2 YNFKEQ, per germline. The CDR3 spells CASSQATETNEKLFF. For the CDR3, the DNA is TGTGCCAGCAGCCAAGCGACAGAGACTAATGAAAAACTGTTTTTT.

A note on this clone: The identical CDR3 is also encoded by other nucleotide sequences in the sample. V usage is TRBV11-2 and J usage is TRBJ2-7; TRBD1 matches at 9 bases. Germline CDR1 is SGHAT and CDR2 is FQNNGV. The CDR3 extends over 15 amino acids. V shed 0 bases, J shed 3 bases, and the junction held 3 bases outside the gene matches. The CDR3 nucleotides read TGTGCCAGCAGCTTAGAGGGGACAGGGTTCTACGAGCAGTACTTC. Its protein product is CASSLEGTGFYEQYF.